Presented here are 25 T cell receptor beta chains from one specimen sequenced in a study of cytomegalovirus exposure and HLA in healthy donors. Primers: 60 Vbeta forward and 13 Jbeta reverse. Produced via immunoSEQ multiplex PCR; TCRdb's table is partial and in-frame only. The sample shows 190,000 or so clones, less than 85% of them seen only once. Sequencing input: PBMCs. The receptors were sampled from a boy aged 5-17 years in good health and CMV-seronegative.

This clone occurred once. The chain links TRBV11-2 to TRBJ2-3; 7 bases are a match to TRBD2. The ends lost 2 bases at V and 3 bases at J; junction bases unmatched: 11. This CDR3 is 17 amino acids long. Germline V lookup: CDR1 SGHAT, CDR2 FQNNGV. The CDR3 bases are TGTGCCAGCAGCTTATCCCCCCCGCGCGGGGGTACAGATACGCAGTATTTT. The encoded protein is CASSLSPPRGGTDTQYF.

The chain employs TRBV7-3 and TRBJ2-3; 8 nucleotides match TRBD2. Looked up from germline, CDR1 is SGHTA and CDR2 is FQGTGA. The CDR3 totals 17 residues. J was trimmed by 2 bases and V by 1 base; bases with no gene match: 8. The CDR3, as DNA: TGTGCCAGCAGCTTAATTCCGGGAGGGCCTCCCACAGATACGCAGTATTTT. This encodes CASSLIPGGPPTDTQYF.

The V and J genes are TRBV9 and TRBJ1-4; 8 nucleotides agree with TRBD1. There are 16 residues in the CDR3. Germline CDR1 is SGDLS and CDR2 is YYNGEE. The junction had 12 bases not matched to a gene; V was cut back by 3 bases and J by 8 bases. The CDR3, as DNA: TGTGCCAGCAGCGCCGCCTACAGGACAGGGTACGAAAAACTGTTTTTT. Residues: CASSAAYRTGYEKLFF.

The rearrangement joins TRBV10-3 to TRBJ2-7, with 7 nucleotides matching TRBD1. This CDR3 has 13 residues. The junction had 2 bases not matched to a gene; V was cut back by 4 bases and J by 2 bases. CDR1 is ENHRY and CDR2 is SYGVKD in the germline V gene. CDR3 amino acids: CAISGDRTYEQYF. CDR3 DNA sequence: TGTGCCATCAGTGGGGACAGAACCTACGAGCAGTACTTC.

This clone showed up just a few times. This chain links TRBV9 with TRBJ2-3, with 7 bases matching TRBD2. V lost 3 bases and J lost 2; bases outside the gene matches: 6. The CDR3 runs 15 residues. The V gene's germline CDR1 is SGDLS and CDR2 YYNGEE. The CDR3 coding sequence is TGTGCCAGCAGCGCGCTAGCGGTTGACACAGATACGCAGTATTTT. As protein: CASSALAVDTDTQYF. Complete variable domain (other parts from reference TRBV9 and TRBJ2-3): DSGVTQTPKHLITATGQRVTLRCSPRSGDLSVYWYQQSLDQGLQFLIQYYNGEERAKGNILERFSAQQFPDLHSELNLSSLELGDSALYFCASSALAVDTDTQYFGPGTRLTVL.

This clone appeared once. The chain has TRBV6-1 and TRBJ1-1, with D uncertain. Germline lookup yields CDR1 MNHNS and CDR2 SASEGT. Trimming removed 6 bases from V and 3 bases from J, with 11 bases in between. The CDR3 covers 13 residues. CDR3 residues: CASRQLRDTEAFF. CDR3 sequence (DNA): TGTGCCAGCAGACAACTCCGGGACACTGAAGCTTTCTTT.

The V call is TRBV4-2, the J call TRBJ2-2, with TRBD1 matching over 8 bases. Looked up from germline, CDR1 is LGHNA and CDR2 is YNFKEQ. V lost 3 bases and J lost 7; bases outside the gene matches: 13. The CDR3 consists of 17 residues. CDR3 region: CASSHGGQAVGYGELFF. CDR3 nucleotide sequence: TGTGCCAGCAGCCATGGGGGACAGGCGGTAGGGTACGGGGAGCTGTTTTTT.

The chain has TRBV7-9 and TRBJ2-1; possible D gene TRBD2, 6 bases. The V gene's germline CDR1 is SEHNR and CDR2 FQNEAQ (reference sequence). The V end lost 2 bases, the J end lost 7 bases, and 18 bases lay between the germline ends. This CDR3 comprises 16 residues. CDR3 loop: CASSLRPNGSMNEQFF. CDR3 DNA: TGTGCCAGCAGCTTAAGGCCTAACGGGAGCATGAATGAGCAGTTCTTC.

The J gene is TRBJ2-7, the V gene TRBV7-9; TRBD1 aligns across 7 bases. Losses at the gene ends were 1 base for V and 3 bases for J; bases not matched to a gene: 6. The germline V gene has CDR1 SEHNR and CDR2 FQNEAQ (reference sequence). The CDR3 contains 15 residues. The CDR3 DNA reads TGTGCCAGCAGCTTAGGGGAAACAGGGGTCTACGAGCAGTACTTC. This sequence encodes CASSLGETGVYEQYF. Filled out from reference TRBV7-9 and TRBJ2-7, the complete variable domain reads DTGVSQNPRHKITKRGQNVTFRCDPISEHNRLYWYRQTLGQGPEFLTYFQNEAQLEKSRLLSDRFSAERPKGSFSTLEIQRTEQGDSAMYLCASSLGETGVYEQYFGPGTRLTVT.

The chain links TRBV6-1 to TRBJ2-7, with 7 bases lining up with TRBD2. V dropped 3 bases and J dropped 3; count of bases not matched to a gene: 8. Germline CDR1 and CDR2: MNHNS and SASEGT. The CDR3 is 15 amino acids. The CDR3: CASSEEGLTFYEQYF. In nucleotides, the CDR3 is TGTGCCAGCAGTGAGGAGGGACTAACCTTCTACGAGCAGTACTTC.

The CDR3 loop reads CATSRDPVGGETQYF. The CDR3 coding sequence is TGTGCCACCAGCAGAGACCCCGTCGGGGGAGAGACCCAGTACTTC. The V gene is TRBV15, the J gene TRBJ2-5, with D tentatively TRBD2 (6 bases). From germline, CDR1 is LNHNV and CDR2 YYDKDF (reference sequence). The V end lost 0 bases, the J end lost 4 bases, and 12 bases lay between the germline ends. The CDR3 has 15 residues.

This chain uses TRBV19 with TRBJ1-1, with 7 bases matching TRBD1. V lost 5 bases to trimming and J lost 5 bases; unmatched junction nucleotides: 8. Germline V gene sequence: CDR1 LNHDA, CDR2 SQIVND (reference sequence). The CDR3 sequence is 14 residues long. The chain's CDR3 is CASSSQGMVTEAFF. The CDR3 nucleotides read TGTGCCAGTAGTTCACAGGGGATGGTGACTGAAGCTTTCTTT.

This clone was recorded a few times. The J gene is TRBJ2-3, the V gene TRBV7-3, with TRBD2 identical over 8 bases. Germline CDR1 reads SGHTA; CDR2 reads FQGTGA. CDR3 length: 14 amino acids. With 5 bases clipped from V and 3 bases from J, the junction kept 4 bases outside the gene matches. The CDR3 reads CASSPPGGTDTQYF. CDR3 nucleotide sequence: TGTGCCAGCAGCCCTCCGGGAGGGACAGATACGCAGTATTTT. The whole variable domain, remainder taken from reference TRBV7-3 and TRBJ2-3, is GAGVSQTPSNKVTEKGKYVELRCDPISGHTALYWYRQSLGQGPEFLIYFQGTGAADDSGLPNDRFFAVRPEGSVSTLKIQRTERGDSAVYLCASSPPGGTDTQYFGPGTRLTVL.

V gene TRBV2 combines with J gene TRBJ1-1; TRBD1 is a possible D gene (5 bases). The CDR3 is 15 residues long. Trimming cost V 7 bases and J 1 base, with 16 bases left between them. Germline-derived CDR1 and CDR2 are SNHLY and FYNNEI. The CDR3 spells CASILTEPGNTEAFF. DNA for the CDR3: TGTGCCAGCATTTTGACAGAACCAGGGAACACTGAAGCTTTCTTT.

This chain uses TRBV20-1 with TRBJ1-2; D is possibly TRBD1 (6 bases). The CDR3 consists of 11 residues. Germline values: CDR1 DFQATT, CDR2 SNEGSKA (reference sequence). Trimming left V 6 bases short and J 5 bases short, with 10 bases between. This CDR3 reads CSAQGIYGYTF. CDR3 DNA: TGCAGTGCCCAGGGGATTTATGGCTACACCTTC.

The V gene is TRBV12-5, the J gene TRBJ2-1, with 9 bases aligning to TRBD1. V lost 1 base and J lost 6; bases outside the gene matches: 10. There are 17 residues in the CDR3. CDR1 LGHNT and CDR2 FRNRAP come from the germline V gene. DNA for the CDR3: TGTGCTAGTGGTTTGGCCTTCCCGGGACAGGGTGGCAATGAGCAGTTCTTC. Protein product: CASGLAFPGQGGNEQFF.

The V call is TRBV12-5, the J call TRBJ2-3; weak D call: TRBD2 (6 bases). The germline CDR1 and CDR2 sequences are LGHNT and FRNRAP. V was trimmed by 0 bases and J by 6 bases, leaving 13 bases between them. This CDR3 contains 15 residues. CDR3 coding DNA: TGTGCTAGTGGTTTGGTACTGGGGGGAATCGATACGCAGTATTTT. Amino acids: CASGLVLGGIDTQYF.

The chain is built from TRBV19 and TRBJ2-7; D possibly corresponds to TRBD2 (7 bases). The V gene's germline CDR1 is LNHDA and CDR2 SQIVND (reference sequence). Trimming took off 5 bases at V and 1 base at J, with 12 bases between the two ends. This CDR3 contains 14 residues. CDR3 nucleotides: TGTGCCAGTAGTTGGGGGGGCGGATCCTACGAGCAGTACTTC. This gives the protein CASSWGGGSYEQYF.

The chain uses TRBV15 and TRBJ2-3; D not certain. The germline CDR1 and CDR2 sequences are LNHNV and YYDKDF (reference sequence). Trimming pared 0 bases from V and 7 bases from J, leaving 8 bases between. This CDR3 contains 13 residues. CDR3 in amino acids: CATSRDEANTQYF. CDR3 DNA: TGTGCCACCAGCAGAGATGAGGCTAATACGCAGTATTTT.

V and J are TRBV18 and TRBJ2-5; 10 bases agree with TRBD1. The J segment lost 2 bases and the V segment lost 5 bases, leaving 11 bases of the junction unmatched. The CDR3 loop spans 17 amino acids. Germline CDR1 is KGHSH and CDR2 is LQKENI. Here the CDR3 reads CASSKLHGTGEQETQYF. The CDR3 DNA sequence: TGTGCCAGCTCAAAATTACACGGGACAGGGGAGCAAGAGACCCAGTACTTC.

The chain carries TRBV19 and TRBJ1-3; possibly TRBD1 for D (5 bases). Germline V gene data show CDR1 as LNHDA and CDR2 as SQIVND (reference sequence). V was trimmed by 1 base and J by 0 bases, leaving 16 bases between them. The CDR3 is made up of 18 amino acids. This CDR3 reads CASSIGPGQGYSGNTIYF. CDR3 nucleotide sequence: TGTGCCAGTAGTATAGGGCCCGGTCAGGGTTACTCTGGAAACACCATATATTTT.

V usage is TRBV19 and J usage is TRBJ2-7; no clear D gene. Germline V CDR1 and CDR2: LNHDA, SQIVND (reference sequence). Trimming shortened V by 3 bases and J by 0 bases, and 9 bases separated the two germline ends. This CDR3 has 14 residues. DNA for the CDR3: TGTGCCAGTAGTATTGAGGTTGACTCCTACGAGCAGTACTTC. Amino acid sequence: CASSIEVDSYEQYF.

As regards this clone: The junction departs from the called germline gene at one end, perhaps through a read error. The chain has TRBV7-9 and TRBJ1-2, with 7 bases lining up with TRBD1. Per germline, CDR1 SEHNR and CDR2 FQNEAQ (reference sequence). The CDR3 is 17 amino acids. The CDR3 sequence is CSSSGIGQESANYGYTF. CDR3 nucleotides: TGTTCCAGCAGCGGGATCGGACAGGAATCGGCTAACTATGGCTACACCTTC.

The sample holds one count of this clone. V and J are TRBV9 and TRBJ1-1; unclear D gene. This CDR3 comprises 13 residues. Germline assignment: CDR1 SGDLS and CDR2 YYNGEE. V lost 0 bases and J lost 3, with 6 bases in between. The CDR3 loop reads CASSVGRDTEAFF. The CDR3 nucleotides read TGTGCCAGCAGCGTAGGCCGGGACACTGAAGCTTTCTTT. Using reference TRBV9 and TRBJ1-1 for the parts outside the CDR3, the full variable domain is DSGVTQTPKHLITATGQRVTLRCSPRSGDLSVYWYQQSLDQGLQFLIQYYNGEERAKGNILERFSAQQFPDLHSELNLSSLELGDSALYFCASSVGRDTEAFFGQGTRLTVV.

This chain uses TRBV18 with TRBJ2-1; 10 bases fit TRBD2. CDR1 is KGHSH, CDR2 LQKENI, per germline. The CDR3 is 16 amino acids. Unmatched junction bases numbered 7, after V lost 4 bases and J lost 4 bases. The CDR3 protein is CASSLSGRVPYNEQFF. The CDR3 bases are TGTGCCAGCTCACTAAGCGGGAGGGTCCCATACAATGAGCAGTTCTTC.